This entry lists 29 T cell receptor beta chains sequenced from one sample in a study of cytomegalovirus exposure and HLA in healthy donors. PCR was performed using 60 Vbeta and 13 Jbeta primers. Produced via immunoSEQ multiplex PCR; TCRdb's table is partial and in-frame only. Among about 270,000 clones listed, 75% to 90% were seen once. Sequencing was done on a sample of PBMCs. These receptors originate from a middle-aged man in good health and CMV-seropositive.

This chain connects TRBV5-6 to TRBJ1-4; possible D gene TRBD1, 6 bases. Between the trimmed V and J ends, which lost 2 bases and 8 bases, there was a span of 13 bases. Looked up from germline, CDR1 is SGHDT and CDR2 is YYEEEE. The CDR3 covers 14 residues. The CDR3 spells CASSFYRVREKLFF. Written as DNA, the CDR3 is TGTGCCAGCAGCTTTTACAGGGTCAGGGAAAAACTGTTTTTT.

The chain employs TRBV11-3 and TRBJ2-1; D perhaps matches TRBD1 (5 bases). CDR3 size: 14 residues. V was clipped by 1 base and J by 6 bases, with 10 bases between them. CDR1 and CDR2 from the germline V gene are SGHNT and YENEEA. The CDR3 is CASSLVRASNEQFF. CDR3 DNA: TGTGCCAGCAGCTTAGTCAGGGCGAGCAATGAGCAGTTCTTC.

This clone was recorded a few times. The chain uses TRBV2 and TRBJ1-1; TRBD1 aligns across 7 bases. V trimming: 8 bases; J trimming: 6 bases; junction bases outside the gene matches: 9. The length of the CDR3 is 13 residues. Per germline, CDR1 SNHLY and CDR2 FYNNEI. The CDR3 nucleotides read TGTGCCAGCCAACCGGGACAGCACTCTGAAGCTTTCTTT. It yields the protein CASQPGQHSEAFF.

The gene calls are TRBV5-6 and TRBJ1-1, with no clear D. V lost 4 bases and J 7 bases, leaving 20 bases between the germline ends. CDR1 is SGHDT, CDR2 YYEEEE, per germline. The CDR3 has 15 amino acids. CDR3 residues: CASSRRGWVYIEAFF. The CDR3 DNA is TGTGCCAGCAGCCGAAGAGGTTGGGTTTATATTGAAGCTTTCTTT.

V is TRBV7-9 and J is TRBJ1-4; 7 bases are shared with TRBD1. The CDR3 is 15 amino acids. Trimming removed 3 bases from V and 7 bases from J; junction bases left unmatched: 8. The V gene's germline CDR1 is SEHNR and CDR2 FQNEAQ (reference sequence). CDR3 DNA: TGTGCCAGCAGCTTCTTACAGGGGTTAGGTGAAAAACTGTTTTTT. Amino acids: CASSFLQGLGEKLFF.

V is TRBV4-3 and J is TRBJ1-1; possible D gene TRBD1, 6 bases. Germline lookup yields CDR1 LGHNA and CDR2 YSLEER. The V end was cut by 0 bases, the J end by 5 bases, with 10 bases between. CDR3 length: 14 residues. CDR3 DNA sequence: TGCGCCAGCAGCCAAGATCGTAGGGGGACTGAAGCTTTCTTT. This translates into CASSQDRRGTEAFF.

The V gene is TRBV11-2, the J gene TRBJ1-2, with D perhaps matching TRBD1 (6 bases). Germline loops: CDR1 SGHAT, CDR2 FQNNGV. Trimming stripped 4 bases from V and 2 bases from J, with 8 bases between. The CDR3 is 13 amino acids. In DNA, the CDR3 is TGTGCCAGCAGCTATACAGGGAACTATGGCTACACCTTC. It is translated as CASSYTGNYGYTF.

The chain employs TRBV30 and TRBJ2-7, with D possibly being TRBD1 (5 bases). Germline V CDR1 and CDR2: GTSNPN, SVGIG (reference sequence). The ends were cut back, 4 bases at V and 9 bases at J, with 22 bases in the middle. The CDR3 is 14 residues long. CDR3 sequence: CAWTKGQEGVAQYF. Written as DNA, the CDR3 is TGTGCCTGGACCAAGGGGCAGGAAGGGGTTGCGCAGTACTTC. The complete variable domain, with remaining parts taken from reference TRBV30 and TRBJ2-7, reads SQTIHQWPATLVQPVGSPLSLECTVEGTSNPNLYWYRQAAGRGLQLLFYSVGIGQISSEVPQNLSASRPQDRQFILSSKKLLLSDSGFYLCAWTKGQEGVAQYFGPGTRLTVT.

This chain joins TRBV4-1 and TRBJ2-1, with D perhaps matching TRBD2 (5 bases). Looked up from germline, CDR1 is MGHRA and CDR2 is YSYEKL. This CDR3 has 14 amino acids. Trimming removed 3 bases at V and 6 bases at J, with 12 bases between. In DNA form, the CDR3 reads TGCGCCAGCAGCCAGATAAGCGGAGGCAATGAGCAGTTCTTC. This codes for CASSQISGGNEQFF.

The chain carries TRBV13 and TRBJ2-7; 8 nucleotides match TRBD2. Per germline, CDR1 PRHDT and CDR2 FYEKMQ (reference sequence). CDR3 length equals 13 residues. Losses at the gene ends were 7 bases for V and 5 bases for J; bases not matched to a gene: 7. CDR3 region: CASNRAGVHEQYF. CDR3 nucleotides: TGTGCCAGCAACCGAGCGGGAGTGCACGAGCAGTACTTC. Using reference TRBV13 and TRBJ2-7 for the parts outside the CDR3, the full variable domain is AAGVIQSPRHLIKEKRETATLKCYPIPRHDTVYWYQQGPGQDPQFLISFYEKMQSDKGSIPDRFSAQQFSDYHSELNMSSLELGDSALYFCASNRAGVHEQYFGPGTRLTVT.

The chain joins TRBV5-1 to TRBJ2-5, with D hard to call. CDR3 length: 12 residues. The ends were cut back, 1 base at V and 5 bases at J, with 6 bases in the middle. Germline assignment: CDR1 SGHRS and CDR2 YFSETQ. CDR3 amino acids: CASSLSFETQYF. The DNA for the CDR3 is TGCGCCAGCAGCTTGTCGTTTGAGACCCAGTACTTC.

J is TRBJ2-7 and V is TRBV9; weak D call: TRBD1 (6 bases). CDR1 is SGDLS, CDR2 YYNGEE, per germline. The V end lost 4 bases, the J end lost 5 bases, and 19 bases lay between the germline ends. The CDR3 contains 15 residues. In DNA form, the CDR3 reads TGTGCCAGCAGCCTGAGTGAGGGACACCTCCACGAGCAGTACTTC. This codes for CASSLSEGHLHEQYF.

V usage is TRBV4-2 and J usage is TRBJ1-2; D gene uncertain. CDR1 LGHNA and CDR2 YNFKEQ come from the germline V gene. This CDR3 has 16 amino acids. The ends were cut back, 0 bases at V and 1 base at J, with 12 bases in the middle. CDR3 sequence: CASSQDLTANNYGYTF. CDR3 nucleotides: TGTGCCAGCAGCCAAGATTTAACCGCGAATAACTATGGCTACACCTTC.

V usage is TRBV13 and J usage is TRBJ2-7; possibly TRBD2 for D (5 bases). V gave up 8 bases and J gave up 2 bases, with 10 bases separating them. The CDR3 extends over 12 amino acids. CDR1 and CDR2 (germline): PRHDT, FYEKMQ (reference sequence). This CDR3 is CASGAAAYEQYF. DNA of the CDR3: TGTGCCAGCGGAGCGGCCGCCTACGAGCAGTACTTC. The full variable domain, its missing parts supplied by reference TRBV13 and TRBJ2-7, is AAGVIQSPRHLIKEKRETATLKCYPIPRHDTVYWYQQGPGQDPQFLISFYEKMQSDKGSIPDRFSAQQFSDYHSELNMSSLELGDSALYFCASGAAAYEQYFGPGTRLTVT.

The chain recombines TRBV29-1 with TRBJ2-1, with 7 bases fitting TRBD2. The CDR3 is 15 residues long. Germline V gene data show CDR1 as SQVTM and CDR2 as ANQGSEA. With 7 bases clipped from V and 0 bases from J, the junction kept 9 bases outside the gene matches. The CDR3 region is CSAILGGVSYNEQFF. The CDR3 nucleotides read TGCAGCGCGATTCTTGGGGGGGTCTCCTACAATGAGCAGTTCTTC.

J is TRBJ2-1 and V is TRBV2; maybe TRBD1 (6 bases). Germline V CDR1 and CDR2: SNHLY, FYNNEI. The ends were cut back, 4 bases at V and 8 bases at J, with 15 bases in the middle. The CDR3 has 14 residues. CDR3 coding DNA: TGTGCCAGCAGTGTGACAGGCTCCAGGGATGAGCAGTTCTTC. Its protein is CASSVTGSRDEQFF. Looking up the rest from reference TRBV2 and TRBJ2-1 gives the full variable domain: EPEVTQTPSHQVTQMGQEVILRCVPISNHLYFYWYRQILGQKVEFLVSFYNNEISEKSEIFDDQFSVERPDGSNFTLKIRSTKLEDSAMYFCASSVTGSRDEQFFGPGTRLTVL.

CDR3 DNA sequence: TGTGCCAGCAGCTACGGACAAGACTACAATGAGCAGTTCTTC. Protein product: CASSYGQDYNEQFF. The gene calls are TRBV7-6 and TRBJ2-1; perhaps TRBD1 as D (5 bases). CDR3 length: 14 amino acids. CDR1 SGHVS and CDR2 FNYEAQ come from the germline V gene. V was trimmed by 4 bases and J by 3 bases, leaving 10 bases between them.

This clone appeared a few times. The genes are TRBV5-6 and TRBJ1-3; D is ambiguous. This CDR3 is built from 16 residues. V lost 1 base, J lost 4 bases, and 15 bases lay in between. Per the germline V gene, CDR1 is SGHDT and CDR2 is YYEEEE. CDR3 amino acids: CASSLLQQVSGNTIYF. In nucleotides, the CDR3 is TGTGCCAGCAGCTTGCTACAGCAGGTGTCGGGAAACACCATATATTTT. Drawing the rest from reference TRBV5-6 and TRBJ1-3, the complete variable domain is DAGVTQSPTHLIKTRGQQVTLRCSPKSGHDTVSWYQQALGQGPQFIFQYYEEEERQRGNFPDRFSGHQFPNYSSELNVNALLLGDSALYLCASSLLQQVSGNTIYFGEGSWLTVV.

The chain couples TRBV19 to TRBJ1-2; 9 bases agree with TRBD1. After removal of 7 bases from V and 5 bases from J, the junction contained 8 bases not matched to a gene. Germline V gene lookup returns CDR1 LNHDA and CDR2 SQIVND (reference sequence). CDR3 size: 14 residues. The CDR3 loop reads CASTRTGEYYGYTF. As DNA, the CDR3 is TGTGCCAGTACCCGGACAGGGGAGTATTATGGCTACACCTTC.

This chain uses TRBV6-5 with TRBJ2-3, with a possible D match to TRBD1 (6 bases). The V end was cut by 5 bases, the J end by 11 bases, with 17 bases between. CDR1 MNHEY and CDR2 SVGAGI come from the germline V gene. The CDR3 runs 13 residues. CDR3 DNA: TGTGCCAGCAGTGAATACAGGGCGGGCTGGCAGTATTTT. This encodes CASSEYRAGWQYF.

This clone was seen only once. This chain links TRBV19 with TRBJ2-1; 8 positions match TRBD2. The CDR3 is 16 residues long. With V trimmed by 4 bases and J by 2 bases, 7 bases remained unmatched. Germline CDR1 is LNHDA and CDR2 is SQIVND (reference sequence). The CDR3 nucleotides are TGTGCCAGTAGTACTAAGCGGGAGTGGGCCTACAATGAGCAGTTCTTC. Encoded protein: CASSTKREWAYNEQFF.

V usage is TRBV5-1 and J usage is TRBJ2-1; 10 positions agree with TRBD2. Germline V gives CDR1 SGHRS, CDR2 YFSETQ. The V and J ends lost 0 bases and 9 bases, in that order; junction bases with no gene match: 6. The CDR3 is 15 residues long. CDR3 DNA: TGCGCCAGCAGCTTGGATCGAGCGGGAGGGACTGAGCAGTTCTTC. It yields the protein CASSLDRAGGTEQFF.

The chain combines TRBV7-6 with TRBJ2-4; TRBD2 matches at 9 bases. The CDR3 extends over 18 amino acids. The V gene's germline CDR1 is SGHVS and CDR2 FNYEAQ. With 2 bases clipped from V and 2 bases from J, the junction kept 10 bases outside the gene matches. CDR3 sequence: CASSLRPREGLSKNIQYF. In DNA form, the CDR3 reads TGTGCCAGCAGCTTAAGGCCGCGGGAGGGTCTGTCCAAAAACATTCAGTACTTC.

The V and J genes are TRBV23-1 and TRBJ1-5, with D uncertain. TRBV23-1 falls under the ORF class, with uncertain function. The V gene lost 0 bases and the J gene lost 3 bases, with 12 bases spanning the gap. This CDR3 spans 16 amino acids. The CDR3 sequence is CASSQSAARDNQPQHF. The CDR3 DNA reads as TGCGCCAGCAGTCAATCGGCGGCGAGGGACAATCAGCCCCAGCATTTT.

The chain combines TRBV27 with TRBJ2-7; the match to TRBD2 covers 8 bases. The junction had 9 bases not matched to a gene; V was cut back by 2 bases and J by 6 bases. The CDR3 is 15 amino acids. CDR1 MNHEY and CDR2 SMNVEV come from the germline V gene (reference sequence). CDR3 nucleotides: TGTGCCAGCAGTTTAAGACCGGGACTAGTTTCCGAGCAGTACTTC. Translating gives CASSLRPGLVSEQYF.

The rearrangement joins TRBV5-5 to TRBJ1-1, with a possible D match to TRBD1 (6 bases). Per germline, CDR1 SGHKS and CDR2 YYEKEE (reference sequence). This CDR3 region has 15 residues. V dropped 4 bases and J dropped 7 bases, with 20 bases sitting between them. CDR3 DNA: TGTGCCAGCAGCCCCGTATCAGGGGCTTCGGGTGAAGCTTTCTTT. Its protein product is CASSPVSGASGEAFF.

This rearrangement joins TRBV2 to TRBJ2-1; 9 bases line up with TRBD1. CDR1 and CDR2 from the germline V gene are SNHLY and FYNNEI. After removal of 9 bases from V and 8 bases from J, the junction contained 11 bases not matched to a gene. The CDR3 length is 14 residues. CDR3 in DNA: TGTGCCAGTGGGGCCGGGACAGGGAACGATGAGCAGTTCTTC. Protein: CASGAGTGNDEQFF.

The chain employs TRBV5-6 and TRBJ2-7; tentatively, D is TRBD1 (6 bases). CDR1 SGHDT and CDR2 YYEEEE come from the germline V gene. This CDR3 has 13 amino acids. V gave up 2 bases and J gave up 3 bases, with 9 bases separating them. CDR3 nucleotide sequence: TGTGCCAGCAGCTTTACAGGGATCTACGAGCAGTACTTC. This translates into CASSFTGIYEQYF.

This clone was detected only once. Other nucleotide sequences from this sample produce the same CDR3. The chain links TRBV9 to TRBJ1-1; D remains unclear. The germline V gene has CDR1 SGDLS and CDR2 YYNGEE. V dropped 2 bases and J dropped 1 base, with 6 bases sitting between them. This CDR3 is built from 13 residues. CDR3 DNA sequence: TGTGCCAGCAGCGTCGGTCCGAACACTGAAGCTTTCTTT. Translated: CASSVGPNTEAFF.